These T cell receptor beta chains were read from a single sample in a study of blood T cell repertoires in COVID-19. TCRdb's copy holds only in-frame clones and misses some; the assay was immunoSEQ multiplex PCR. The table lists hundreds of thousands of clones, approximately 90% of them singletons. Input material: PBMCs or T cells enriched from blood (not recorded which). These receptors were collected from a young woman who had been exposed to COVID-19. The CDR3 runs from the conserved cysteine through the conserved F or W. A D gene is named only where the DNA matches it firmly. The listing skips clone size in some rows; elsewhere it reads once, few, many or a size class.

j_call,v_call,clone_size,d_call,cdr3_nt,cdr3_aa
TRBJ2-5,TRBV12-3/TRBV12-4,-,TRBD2,TGTGCCAGTGTGACGGGGGGCCAAGAGACCCAGTACTTC,CASVTGGQETQYF
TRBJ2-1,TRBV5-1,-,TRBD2,TGCGCCAGCAGCTCGGGACTAGCAAACACCGACAATGAGCAGTTCTTC,CASSSGLANTDNEQFF
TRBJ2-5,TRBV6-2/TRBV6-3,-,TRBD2,TGTGCCAGCAGTTACTCGATTTTCGGGGGGTACCAAGAGACCCAGTACTTC,CASSYSIFGGYQETQYF
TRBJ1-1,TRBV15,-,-,TGTGCCACCAGCGTACCTTTGGGAGGGGACACTGAAGCTTTCTTT,CATSVPLGGDTEAFF
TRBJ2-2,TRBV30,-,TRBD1,TGTGCCTGGAGTTTACAGGGGGCGATCGGGGAGCTGTTTTTT,CAWSLQGAIGELFF
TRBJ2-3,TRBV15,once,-,TGTGCCACCAGCAGAGGGGAGGTAGCCACAGATACGCAGTATTTT,CATSRGEVATDTQYF
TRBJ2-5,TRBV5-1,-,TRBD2,TGCGCCAGCAGCTTGGCCGGACTAGCGGGATTCCAAGAGACCCAGTACTTC,CASSLAGLAGFQETQYF
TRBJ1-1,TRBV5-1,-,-,TGCGCCAGCAGCAAGCATGTTACAGGTGAAGCTTTCTTT,CASSKHVTGEAFF
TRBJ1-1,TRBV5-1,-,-,TGCGCCAGCAGCTTGGAGGGGACTGAAGCTTTCTTT,CASSLEGTEAFF
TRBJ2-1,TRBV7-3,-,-,TGTGCCAGCAGCACAAGGGCCAGGGGAGATGAGCAGTTCTTC,CASSTRARGDEQFF
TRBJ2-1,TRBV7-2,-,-,TGTGCCAGCAGCTTAGTGACGTCGGGAAATGAGCAGTTCTTC,CASSLVTSGNEQFF
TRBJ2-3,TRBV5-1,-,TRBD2,TGCGCCAGCAGCCTAGGACTAGCGGGGGGGCAAGAGGATACGCAGTATTTT,CASSLGLAGGQEDTQYF
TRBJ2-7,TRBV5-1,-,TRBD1,TGCGCCAGCAGCTGGGGACAGGGGGGGTCTACGGGAGAGCAGTACTTC,CASSWGQGGSTGEQYF
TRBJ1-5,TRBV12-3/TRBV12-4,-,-,TGTGCCAGCAGTGCACAGGGTAGCCAGCCCCAGCATTTT,CASSAQGSQPQHF
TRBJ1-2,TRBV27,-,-,TGTGCCAGCAGTTTATCCGGACTTTATTTTGGCTACACCTTC,CASSLSGLYFGYTF
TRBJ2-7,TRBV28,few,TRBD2,TGTGCCAGCAGCGAGCGGAGCGGGAGTTTGTACGAGCAGTACTTC,CASSERSGSLYEQYF
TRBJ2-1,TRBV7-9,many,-,TGTGCCAGCACCTTAATAAGGGAGAACAATGAGCAGTTCTTC,CASTLIRENNEQFF
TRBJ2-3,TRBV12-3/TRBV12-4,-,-,TGTGCCAGCAGCCCAGGGGCTGCGGATACGCAGTATTTT,CASSPGAADTQYF
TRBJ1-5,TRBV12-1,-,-,TGTGCCAGCAGCTTTGTTTTGCGGTCGACAGAGCCCGTCCAGCCCCAGCATTTT,CASSFVLRSTEPVQPQHF
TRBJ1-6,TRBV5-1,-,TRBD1,TGCGCCAGCAGCTTGGGACAGGGGGAATCACCCCTCCACTTT,CASSLGQGESPLHF
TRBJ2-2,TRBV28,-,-,TGTGCCAGCAGTTTGTCAGGACTCAACACCGGGGAGCTGTTTTTT,CASSLSGLNTGELFF
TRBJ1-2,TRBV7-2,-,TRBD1,TGTGCCAGCAGCTTAGACAGGGGCTATGGCTACACCTTC,CASSLDRGYGYTF
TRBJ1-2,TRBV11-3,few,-,TGTGCCAGCAGCGAGAGGCCCGGCGGCTATGGCTACACCTTC,CASSERPGGYGYTF
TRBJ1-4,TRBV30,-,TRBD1,TGTGCCTGGAGAGGACAGGGGAGAAAACTGTTTTTT,CAWRGQGRKLFF
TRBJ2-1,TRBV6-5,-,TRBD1,TGTGCCAGCAGTTACGACAGGGGGCACTACAATGAGCAGTTCTTC,CASSYDRGHYNEQFF
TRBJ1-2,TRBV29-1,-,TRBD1,TGCAGCGTTGAAAGGACAGGGGAGGGCTACACCTTC,CSVERTGEGYTF
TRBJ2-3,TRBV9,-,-,TGTGCCAGCAGTCGCCCTAGGTTCGGCACAGATACGCAGTATTTT,CASSRPRFGTDTQYF
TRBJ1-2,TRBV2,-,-,TGTGCCAGCAGTGAACGGGAGGGGAACTATGGCTACACCTTC,CASSEREGNYGYTF
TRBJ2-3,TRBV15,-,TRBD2,TGTGCCACCAGCAGCGGACTAGTCGGCACAGATACGCAGTATTTT,CATSSGLVGTDTQYF
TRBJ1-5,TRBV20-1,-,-,TGCAGTGCTAGTGGGATTGCAGGGTGGAATCAGCCCCAGCATTTT,CSASGIAGWNQPQHF
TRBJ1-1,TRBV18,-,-,TGTGCCAGCTCACCAACCGGGGGTAACACTGAAGCTTTCTTT,CASSPTGGNTEAFF
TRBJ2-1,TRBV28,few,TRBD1,TGTGCCAGCAGCGGCCGGGACAGGGTCGGGGATGAGCAGTTCTTC,CASSGRDRVGDEQFF
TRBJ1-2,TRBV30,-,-,TGTGCCGGGAAAGAGGGCGGAACCTATGGCTACACCTTC,CAGKEGGTYGYTF
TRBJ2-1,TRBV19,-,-,TGTGCCAGTAGTTCACCAGGGGGGCGGACACACAATGAGCAGTTCTTC,CASSSPGGRTHNEQFF
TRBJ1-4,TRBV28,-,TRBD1,TGTGCCAGCAGCCCTGGACAGGGAGCTAATGAAAAACTGTTTTTT,CASSPGQGANEKLFF
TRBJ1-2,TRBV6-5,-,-,TGTGCCAGCAGAGAGACAGCTAACTATGGCTACACCTTC,CASRETANYGYTF
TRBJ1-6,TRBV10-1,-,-,TGCGCCAGCAGGGGCGGGGGGCGAAATTCACCCCTCCACTTT,CASRGGGRNSPLHF
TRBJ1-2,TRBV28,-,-,TGTGCCAGCACTGACGCCGGGAGGAGGCTCCAGGGCTACACCTTC,CASTDAGRRLQGYTF
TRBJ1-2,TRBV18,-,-,TGTGCCAGCTCTCAACGACAGGACCCCTACTATGGCTACACCTTC,CASSQRQDPYYGYTF
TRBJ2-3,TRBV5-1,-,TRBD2,TGCGCCAGCAGCTATGTACCGGGAGGGAGCACAGATACGCAGTATTTT,CASSYVPGGSTDTQYF
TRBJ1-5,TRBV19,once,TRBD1,TGTGCCAGTAGTATCGCGGAGGGGGCCCGGCCCCAGCATTTT,CASSIAEGARPQHF
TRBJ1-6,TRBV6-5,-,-,TGTGCCAGCAGCCCCCCGGCAGGAGGTTATTCACCCCTCCACTTT,CASSPPAGGYSPLHF
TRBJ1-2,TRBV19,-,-,TGTGCCAGTAGCCCTACAGGGTATGACTATGGCTACACCTTC,CASSPTGYDYGYTF
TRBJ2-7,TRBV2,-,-,TGTGCCAGCAGTGAAAGTGGGGCATCCGGGGGCGAGCAGTACTTC,CASSESGASGGEQYF
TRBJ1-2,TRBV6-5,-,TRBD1,TGTGCCACCGAGGACAGGCGGAACTATGGCTACACCTTC,CATEDRRNYGYTF
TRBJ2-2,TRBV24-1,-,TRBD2,TGTGCCACCGGGACTAGCGGGCCGAACACCGGGGAGCTGTTTTTT,CATGTSGPNTGELFF